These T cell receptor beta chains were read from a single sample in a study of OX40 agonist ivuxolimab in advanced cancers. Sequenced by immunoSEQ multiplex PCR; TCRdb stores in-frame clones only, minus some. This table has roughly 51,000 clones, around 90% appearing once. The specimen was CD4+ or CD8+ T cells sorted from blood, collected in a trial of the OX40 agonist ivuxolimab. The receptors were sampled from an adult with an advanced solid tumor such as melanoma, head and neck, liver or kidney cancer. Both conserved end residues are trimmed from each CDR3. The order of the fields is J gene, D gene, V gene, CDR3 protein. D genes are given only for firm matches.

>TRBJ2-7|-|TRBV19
ASSIDSLNEQY
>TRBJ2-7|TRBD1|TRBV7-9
ASSLLDRGYEQY
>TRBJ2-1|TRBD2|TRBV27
ASRRGLAAINEQF
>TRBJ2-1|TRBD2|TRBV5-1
ASSSHIAGSSYNEQF
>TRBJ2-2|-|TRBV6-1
ASVPANTGELF
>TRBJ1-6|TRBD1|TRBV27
ASSLGQGSSPLH
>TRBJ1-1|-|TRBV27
ASYTSGRPTEAF
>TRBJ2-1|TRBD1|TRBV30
AWSGGQGNNYNEQF
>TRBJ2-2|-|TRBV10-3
AISEDGRGNTGELF
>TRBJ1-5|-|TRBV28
ASTPGQGNQPQH
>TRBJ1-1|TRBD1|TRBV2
ASRIGQGYTEAF
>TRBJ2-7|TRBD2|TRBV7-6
ASSTRTSGSGYEQY